These 5 T cell receptor beta chains were sequenced from one sample in a study of T cells in localized non-small cell lung cancer. Libraries were prepared by immunoSEQ multiplex PCR; TCRdb keeps only in-frame clonotypes and omits some of them. Here the sample spans over a thousand clones, roughly 21% being singletons. The sample here was normal lung tissue next to the tumor, taken before any cancer treatment. The receptors come from a woman between 40 and 69 years old with stage I lung adenocarcinoma.

This clone is categorized as medium-sized (0.01 to 0.1%). The chain combines TRBV11-3 with TRBJ2-5; 12 bases are shared with TRBD2. The V gene's germline CDR1 is SGHNT and CDR2 YENEEA. The CDR3 totals 17 residues. Germline trimming cut 5 bases from V and 2 bases from J; bases unmatched to any gene: 9. The chain's CDR3 is CASSPKRLAGGQETQYF. The DNA for the CDR3 is TGTGCCAGCAGCCCAAAGAGGCTAGCGGGGGGGCAAGAGACCCAGTACTTC.

This CDR3 is CASINEGLAGVNEQFF. The DNA for the CDR3 is TGTGCCAGCATTAATGAGGGACTAGCGGGAGTCAATGAGCAGTTCTTC. The rearrangement links TRBV6-8 to TRBJ2-1; 14 bases align to TRBD2. J gave up 6 bases and V 7 bases, and 8 bases lay outside the gene matches. The CDR3 extends over 16 amino acids. Germline CDR1 reads MNHGY; CDR2 reads SAAAGT.

This clone was counted a few times. The sample contains more than one DNA sequence encoding this CDR3. The chain couples TRBV6-8 to TRBJ2-7; 11 nucleotides agree with TRBD2. Trimming cost V 5 bases and J 5 bases; bases outside gene matches: 5. CDR3 length: 14 amino acids. Germline CDR1 reads MNHGY; CDR2 reads SAAAGT. The CDR3 protein is CASSRPGLADEQYF. The DNA of the CDR3 is TGTGCCAGCAGTAGACCGGGACTAGCGGACGAGCAGTACTTC.

This chain links TRBV19 with TRBJ1-1, with 8 nucleotides matching TRBD1. The trim removed 6 bases at V and 4 bases at J, leaving 4 bases unmatched. Germline V lookup: CDR1 LNHDA, CDR2 SQIVND (reference sequence). CDR3 size: 13 residues. CDR3 protein: CASRDRAGTEAFF. CDR3 DNA sequence: TGTGCCAGTAGGGACAGGGCGGGCACTGAAGCTTTCTTT.

By its share, this clone is medium-sized. The chain recombines TRBV4-1 with TRBJ1-2; no firm D call. Germline-derived CDR1 and CDR2 are MGHRA and YSYEKL. The length of the CDR3 is 13 residues. Trimming left V 3 bases short and J 3 bases short, with 8 bases between. CDR3 sequence: CASSQEAYYGYTF. In DNA form, the CDR3 reads TGCGCCAGCAGCCAGGAGGCCTACTATGGCTACACCTTC.